This T cell receptor (beta chain) was profiled in a study of T cells expressing NK-cell markers. About this clonotype: The antigen remains unidentified.

General study points: Six of the donors carried dominant NKG2C+ clonotypes that took up about 1.0-7.5% of their CD8+ T cells.

CDR3 length: 11 amino acids. Germline-derived CDR1 and CDR2 are MDHEN and SYDVKM. With the 5' RACE reads reprocessed, TCRdb shows one record per CDR3 protein and no DNA. The table lists some 150,000 distinct CDR3 sequences, with around 10% in the top ten. Material for sequencing was blood T cells: a sorted CD56 or NKG2C T cell subset, CD4+ or CD8+ T cells, or bulk PBMC T cells (not recorded which). The receptor was derived from a man aged 18 to 35 in good health. The V gene is TRBV28, the J gene TRBJ2-7. The CDR3 sequence: CASSDGYEQYF. Combining the CDR3 with reference TRBV28 and TRBJ2-7 gives the whole variable domain DVKVTQSSRYLVKRTGEKVFLECVQDMDHENMFWYRQDPGLGLRLIYFSYDVKMKEKGDIPEGYSVSREKKERFSLILESASTNQTSMYLCASSDGYEQYFGPGTRLTVT.